This T cell receptor (beta chain) was recorded in a study of blood T cell repertoires in COVID-19. Germline-derived CDR1 and CDR2 are SGHNT and YYREEE (reference sequence). The CDR3 totals 16 residues. The V gene end was trimmed by 3 bases and the J gene end by 4 bases; junction bases not matched to a gene: 7. Profiling relied on immunoSEQ multiplex PCR, and the TCRdb table lists in-frame clones only, not all of them. The sample holds 85,000 to 120,000 clones, approximately 92% seen once. The clonotype originates from a woman aged 45-65 years with COVID-19, enrolled during active disease. The V gene is TRBV5-4, the J gene TRBJ2-2; the match to TRBD1 covers 9 bases. Sequenced sample: peripheral blood. The CDR3 protein is CASSSPGQGSTGELFF. CDR3 nucleotide sequence: TGTGCCAGCAGCTCTCCGGGACAGGGTTCCACCGGGGAGCTGTTTTTT.